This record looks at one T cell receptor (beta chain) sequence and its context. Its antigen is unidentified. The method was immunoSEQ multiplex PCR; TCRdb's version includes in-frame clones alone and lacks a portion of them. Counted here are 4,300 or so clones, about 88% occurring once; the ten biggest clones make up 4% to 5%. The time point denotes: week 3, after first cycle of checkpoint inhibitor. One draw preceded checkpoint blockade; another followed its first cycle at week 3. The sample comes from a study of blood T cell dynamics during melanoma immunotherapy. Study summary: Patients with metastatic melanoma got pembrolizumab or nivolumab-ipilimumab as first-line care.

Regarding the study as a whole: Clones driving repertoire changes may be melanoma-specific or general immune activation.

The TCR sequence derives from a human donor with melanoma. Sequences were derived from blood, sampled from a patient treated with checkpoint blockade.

CDR3 sequence reads: CASSQGGGRLLGYTF. Here the CDR3 DNA reads TGCGCCAGCAGCCAGGGTGGGGGGCGCCTTCTCGGCTACACCTTC. This rearrangement joins TRBV4-3 to TRBJ1-2, with a weak D call TRBD1 (6 bases). The CDR3 extends over 15 amino acids. CDR1 and CDR2 (germline): LGHNA, YSLEER. V gave up 3 bases and J gave up 8 bases, with 19 bases separating them.